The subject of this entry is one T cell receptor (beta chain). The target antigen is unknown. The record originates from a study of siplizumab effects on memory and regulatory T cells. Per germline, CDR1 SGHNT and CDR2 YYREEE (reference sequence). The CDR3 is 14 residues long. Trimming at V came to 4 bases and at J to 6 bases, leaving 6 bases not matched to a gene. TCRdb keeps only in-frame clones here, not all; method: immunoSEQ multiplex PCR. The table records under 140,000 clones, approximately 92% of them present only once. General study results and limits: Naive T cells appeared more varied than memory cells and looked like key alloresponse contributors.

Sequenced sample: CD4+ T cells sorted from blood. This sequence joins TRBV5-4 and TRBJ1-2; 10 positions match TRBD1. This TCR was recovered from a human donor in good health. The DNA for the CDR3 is TGTGCCAGCAGCACCACGACAGGGGGCCATGGCTACACCTTC. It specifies CASSTTTGGHGYTF. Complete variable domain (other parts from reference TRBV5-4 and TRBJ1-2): ETGVTQSPTHLIKTRGQQVTLRCSSQSGHNTVSWYQQALGQGPQFIFQYYREEENGRGNFPPRFSGLQFPNYSSELNVNALELDDSALYLCASSTTTGGHGYTFGSGTRLTVV.